One sample yielded the 14 T cell receptor beta chains listed below, sequenced in a study of blood T cell repertoires in COVID-19. The assay was immunoSEQ multiplex PCR, and TCRdb's table has in-frame clones only and misses some. Counted here are over 350,000 clones, about 90% occurring once; the ten biggest clones make up almost 2%. Input material: PBMCs or T cells enriched from blood (not recorded which). The receptors stem from a young woman with acute COVID-19.

The chain links TRBV24-1 to TRBJ2-1; 13 positions agree with TRBD2. Germline values: CDR1 KGHDR, CDR2 SFDVKD. V gave up 5 bases and J gave up 12 bases; unmatched junction bases: 12. This CDR3 comprises 16 residues. The CDR3 is CATSVRTSGGQGGQFF. The CDR3 DNA sequence: TGTGCCACCAGTGTACGGACTAGCGGGGGCCAGGGCGGGCAGTTCTTC.

The chain combines TRBV3-1 (or the pseudogene TRBV3-2) with TRBJ2-3; TRBD2 aligns across 9 bases. Losses at the gene ends were 4 bases for V and 2 bases for J; bases not matched to a gene: 7. Per the germline V gene, CDR1 is LGHDT and CDR2 is YNNKEL (reference sequence). The CDR3 is made up of 16 amino acids. CDR3 DNA: TGTGCCAGCAGCCCCTTAGCGGGAGTTTTCACAGATACGCAGTATTTT. Translating gives CASSPLAGVFTDTQYF.

V gene TRBV7-9 combines with J gene TRBJ1-3, with 7 positions matching TRBD1. Trimming removed 6 bases from V and 4 bases from J; junction bases left unmatched: 12. Germline CDR1 SEHNR, CDR2 FQNEAQ (reference sequence). The CDR3 is 16 residues long. The CDR3, as DNA: TGTGCCAGCAGAACAGACGGGGACAGCAACGGAAACACCATATATTTT. Its translation is CASRTDGDSNGNTIYF.

This clone has more than one count but fewer than ten. This chain connects TRBV2 to TRBJ2-7; 8 bases map to TRBD1. The germline CDR1 and CDR2 sequences are SNHLY and FYNNEI. Trimming at V came to 4 bases and at J to 0 bases, leaving 5 bases not matched to a gene. This CDR3 is built from 15 residues. DNA of the CDR3: TGTGCCAGCAGTGTTAAGCAGGGGGCCTCCTACGAGCAGTACTTC. Protein: CASSVKQGASYEQYF.

The J gene is TRBJ2-7, the V gene TRBV19, with 10 bases aligning to TRBD2. The germline CDR1 and CDR2 sequences are LNHDA and SQIVND (reference sequence). J gave up 7 bases and V 4 bases, and 4 bases lay outside the gene matches. The CDR3 runs to 13 residues. CDR3: CASSTSGRVEQYF. The CDR3 coding sequence is TGTGCCAGTAGTACTAGCGGGAGAGTGGAGCAGTACTTC.

This chain links TRBV5-1 with TRBJ2-1; TRBD2 matches 8 bases. This CDR3 region has 15 residues. Germline-derived CDR1 and CDR2 are SGHRS and YFSETQ. The trim removed 0 bases at V and 8 bases at J, leaving 7 bases unmatched. The CDR3 sequence is CASSLVAGGSDEQFF. CDR3 bases: TGCGCCAGCAGCTTGGTGGCGGGAGGAAGCGATGAGCAGTTCTTC.

This clone has a single count. This chain joins TRBV20-1 and TRBJ2-3, with TRBD2 identical over 8 bases. The CDR3 is made up of 10 amino acids. CDR1 and CDR2 (germline): DFQATT, SNEGSKA (reference sequence). The CDR3 sequence: CRLAGDTQYF. The CDR3 nucleotides are TGCAGGCTAGCGGGAGATACGCAGTATTTT.

The gene calls are TRBV9 and TRBJ2-1; 11 nucleotides agree with TRBD1. Germline V gives CDR1 SGDLS, CDR2 YYNGEE. CDR3 length: 14 amino acids. J was trimmed by 9 bases and V by 1 base; bases with no gene match: 3. The CDR3 DNA is TGTGCCAGCAGCGTACGGGACAGGGGGGGTGAGCAGTTCTTC. Residues: CASSVRDRGGEQFF.

The sample holds a few counts of this clone. This sequence joins TRBV28 and TRBJ1-1; 7 bases fit TRBD1. Looked up from germline, CDR1 is MDHEN and CDR2 is SYDVKM. The CDR3 consists of 14 residues. J was trimmed by 1 base and V by 3 bases; bases with no gene match: 2. Written as DNA, the CDR3 is TGTGCCAGCAGTTTGACAGGGAGGAACACTGAAGCTTTCTTT. Its translation is CASSLTGRNTEAFF. Using reference TRBV28 and TRBJ1-1 for the parts outside the CDR3, the full variable domain is DVKVTQSSRYLVKRTGEKVFLECVQDMDHENMFWYRQDPGLGLRLIYFSYDVKMKEKGDIPEGYSVSREKKERFSLILESASTNQTSMYLCASSLTGRNTEAFFGQGTRLTVV.

The J gene is TRBJ2-7, the V gene TRBV19; weak D call: TRBD1 (6 bases). The V gene's germline CDR1 is LNHDA and CDR2 SQIVND (reference sequence). This CDR3 contains 15 residues. V lost 5 bases to trimming and J lost 2 bases, with 16 bases between them. The CDR3: CASSPQGKRAYEQYF. CDR3 sequence (DNA): TGTGCCAGTAGTCCCCAGGGGAAGAGGGCCTACGAGCAGTACTTC.

This clone was seen more than once but under ten times. This chain connects TRBV19 to TRBJ1-2; 7 positions match TRBD1. CDR3 length equals 15 residues. J was trimmed by 8 bases and V by 3 bases; bases with no gene match: 12. In germline, CDR1 is LNHDA, CDR2 SQIVND (reference sequence). As DNA, the CDR3 is TGTGCCAGTAGTATCCCGACAGGGAGGTCCCGCGGCTACACCTTC. Its translation is CASSIPTGRSRGYTF.

This clone was observed a single time. V usage is TRBV29-1 and J usage is TRBJ2-5; 8 nucleotides match TRBD2. CDR1 and CDR2 from the germline V gene are SQVTM and ANQGSEA. The CDR3 totals 14 residues. V trimming: 2 bases; J trimming: 2 bases; junction bases outside the gene matches: 4. The CDR3 DNA is TGCAGCGTTGAAATAGCGGGGCAACAAGAGACCCAGTACTTC. Its protein is CSVEIAGQQETQYF.

V and J are TRBV15 and TRBJ2-7; D is uncertain. In germline, CDR1 is LNHNV, CDR2 YYDKDF (reference sequence). This CDR3 is 14 amino acids long. V lost 0 bases, J lost 0 bases, and 6 bases lay in between. CDR3 sequence (DNA): TGTGCCACCAGCAGAGAGGCAGGCTCCTACGAGCAGTACTTC. It codes for CATSREAGSYEQYF.

This clone turned up a few times. The chain combines TRBV7-2 with TRBJ1-1; 9 bases map to TRBD1. Germline CDR1 SGHTA, CDR2 FQGNSA. This CDR3 region has 15 residues. J lost 5 bases, V lost 5 bases, and 9 bases had no gene match. In DNA, the CDR3 is TGTGCCAGCAGCATTAGTACAGGGGGCCCTACTGAAGCTTTCTTT. It specifies CASSISTGGPTEAFF.